This entry concerns a single T cell receptor beta chain. Antigen specificity is unknown. CDR1 is MGHDK, CDR2 SYGVNS, per germline. The CDR3 extends over 18 amino acids. V shed 3 bases and J 5 bases; nucleotides not matched to a gene: 15. The data derive from a study of T cell responses to AZD1222 COVID-19 vaccine. Study-wide results and caveats: Spike-specific TCR breadth and depth went up after people got two AZD1222 doses. Close to half of all spike-specific TCRs reportedly target regions of the variants that are unmutated.

TCRdb's table, derived via immunoSEQ multiplex PCR, lists solely in-frame clones and lacks some. Here the sample spans around 160,000 clones, under 95% being singletons. This TCR derives from an adult in good health. The specimen comprised peripheral blood, sampled on day 0 of MenACWY control vaccination. The chain couples TRBV25-1 to TRBJ2-5; 10 positions agree with TRBD2. The CDR3 here is CASSESSSLAGVEETQYF. The CDR3 DNA reads TGTGCCAGCAGTGAGTCCTCCTCCCTAGCGGGAGTTGAGGAGACCCAGTACTTC.